This record concerns one T cell receptor (beta chain) sequence. There is no known antigen for this receptor. Base qualities are not recorded, but no much larger clone differs from it by a single base. These data originate in a study of cytomegalovirus exposure and HLA in healthy donors (dated by TCRdb to the late 2010s). Describing the broader study: An earlier analysis of approximately 640 of the donors reported 276 Gb of sequence data and 120 million or so unique TCR beta sequences from about 179 million T cells. An early release covering roughly 580 HLA-typed donors comprised approximately 290 gigabases of sequencing data and 65 million to 100 million unique TCR sequences. Of the 300 to 450 genotyped donors, 80% to 90% were placed in the genetic ancestry cluster associated with self-reported Caucasian donors. The study aimed to test whether signatures of past pathogen exposure could be identified by cataloging public T cell receptors. Using immunosequencing, the study profiled T cell repertoires from around 680 subjects and related those repertoires to cytomegalovirus serostatus. In addition to the first cohort of roughly 700 subjects, a separate validation cohort of 120 different subjects was used. To predict cytomegalovirus infection status, the study brought together high-throughput TCR immunosequencing, statistical association of individual TCRs with disease status, and machine learning. To study patterns of TCR occurrence, a later analysis re-analyzed previously published TCR beta repertoires from 666 donors and added high-resolution HLA genotyping. In the later analysis, no new phenotypic data were used to find candidate immune exposures; instead, reliance was placed on TCR beta sequences and their occurrence across donors. An earlier analysis of fewer than 750 of the donors used high-throughput TCR beta sequencing to judge whether each TCR beta V gene segment behaved as functional or pseudogenic. Donor age, sex, ethnicity and CMV serostatus were compiled alongside the repertoire data. A later genetic analysis used genome-wide SNP genotypes for about three fifths of the 666 donors, treating that subset as a discovery cohort. All discovery cohort repertoires had been generated using a single sequencing platform. HLA typing covered class I and class II loci at four-digit resolution. The number of donors typed differed by locus, with 629-630 for A, B, C, DRB1 and DQB1, approximately 500 for DQA1, 600 to 610 for DPA1, and around 450 for DPB1. Because of strong linkage in the cohort, roughly five DR-DQ haplotypes were treated as single units for association and clustering. Among 398 genotyped donors of the cohort, an average of approximately 240,000 unique TCR beta nucleotide sequences was sequenced per donor, of which roughly 17% were non-productive.

CDR1 GTSNPN and CDR2 SVGIG were looked up in the germline V gene (reference sequence). V and J are truncated by 2 bases and 4 bases respectively, leaving an intervening sequence of 11 bases. From the cysteine through the phenylalanine, the CDR3 covers 13 amino acids. CDR3 DNA is the only sequence kept; it has 39 bases, read in frame from the first base. The cohort was made up of about 670 healthy bone marrow donors. At the time of sampling, every cohort member was nominally healthy, though immune exposures that went unrecorded were likely present. The donor was CMV seronegative and belonged to the group of 352 seronegative cohort members. A peripheral blood sample was collected from each donor, and TCR beta sequencing was performed on peripheral blood mononuclear cells. The Qiagen DNeasy Blood Extraction Kit was used to extract genomic DNA from the blood cell samples. The method was the immunoSEQ multiplex PCR assay. For the multiplex PCR, a mixture combining 60 forward primers for TCR Vbeta segments and 13 reverse primers for TCR Jbeta segments was used. A multiplex PCR assay on genomic DNA amplified the CDR3 region of rearranged TCR beta genes. The Illumina HiSeq System was used to sequence the amplified TCR beta libraries as 87-base-pair reads. As for how the authors treated the data: In a later analysis, 70 million to 95 million unique TCR beta chains were counted across the roughly 670 repertoires, and roughly 11 million of these chains were shared by at least two donors. A nearest-neighbor algorithm error-corrected the raw reads and collapsed the reads into unique sequences, merging closely related sequences to remove PCR and sequencing errors. To assign V, D and J gene segments, CDR3 sequences were aligned to IMGT reference sequences. For a sequence to be retained, at least a six-nucleotide match to both a V gene segment and a J gene segment was required. A rearrangement was called productive if the CDR3 had no stop codons and remained in frame with V and J, and every other rearrangement was called non-productive. Following IMGT convention, CDR3 was defined as the stretch from the second conserved V-encoded cysteine up to the conserved J-encoded phenylalanine. The earlier analysis of about 610 of the donors excluded sequences that lacked an unambiguous match to a single V gene segment. In an earlier analysis of around 590 of the donors, a V segment was called functional when productive rearrangements were above 56.7%, and segregating when the standard deviation between donors exceeded 5%. A statistical classification framework was developed to diagnose cytomegalovirus status using the catalog of TCR beta chain sequences. In a later analysis, TCR nucleotide sequences were compared against IMGT/GENE-DB human TR gene sequences so that V and J genes could be assigned. A later analysis assigned CDR3 sequences and most-parsimonious VDJ recombination scenarios with the TCRdist pipeline. In a later analysis, each TCR beta chain was defined by its CDR3 amino acid sequence together with its V-gene family, and reads lacking a unique V-gene family were excluded. As a way to deal with suspected cross-contamination and a sequencing artifact, a later analysis dropped hundreds of nucleotide sequences that were highly shared and had low generation probability. In a later analysis, a clonal expansion index was calculated for each public chain from normalized within-repertoire ranks of inferred template counts. A later analysis computed generation probabilities with a VDJ recombination model fitted to out-of-frame rearrangements, and checked the results against IGoR. In a later analysis, TCR-TCR, TCR-HLA and TCR-CMV co-occurrence was scored with hypergeometric tests, and a repertoire-size bias correction was applied to TCR pairs. To estimate false discovery rates, a later analysis permuted the HLA or CMV assignments 20 times. A later analysis grouped co-occurring TCRs with DBSCAN, adding TCRdist sequence similarity when clustering within HLA-allele-positive subsets. Repertoires with fewer than 30,000 or more than 120,000 public chains, plus five repertoires with anomalous nucleotide sharing, were excluded from co-occurrence clustering. Held by TCRdb, this immuneACCESS table contains in-frame sequences only and omits some clones. Under half of the omission traces to an unresolved V gene where checked; the cause of the rest is unknown. V and J calls and clone size come straight from that table; D and trimming were deduced from the DNA. In this sample the table shows 85,000 to 120,000 clones, 75% to 90% of which occur a single time. The ten most abundant clones make up 2% to 3% of the sample.

Paper-wide results and their limitations: A later analysis reported that several top co-occurrence clusters appeared linked to parvovirus B19, influenza, CMV and Epstein-Barr virus. Strong co-occurrence of HLA alleles, especially DR and DQ, made assigning TCR associations to individual alleles difficult. Some IMGT-functional V segments, including TRBV6-2 and TRBV6-3, could not be distinguished by the 87-base-pair reads and were therefore excluded. An association between a missense DCLRE1C variant and V-gene and J-gene trimming of TCR beta chains was found in a later genetic analysis and replicated in an independent cohort. In vitro tests confirmed that a few of the cytomegalovirus-associated TCR beta chains recognize cytomegalovirus antigens. The earlier analysis of about 600 of the donors excluded 15 to 20 rarely observed V segments, including chromosome 9 orphons, because counts were too low. The only immune exposure information available for the cohort was CMV serostatus. Cytomegalovirus status was reported to be diagnosed by the classifier with high specificity and sensitivity in both the original and validation cohorts. In a later analysis, TCR association rates were found to vary across HLA loci, with the most associated TCRs seen for DRB1 alleles and the fewest for HLA-C alleles. Sequencing depth was assumed to be roughly uniform across donors in the presence/absence analyses, though that assumption may not hold. A total of 164 TCR beta chains were listed by the study as associated with cytomegalovirus. The cohort was sequenced for TCR beta chains only, and without alpha or paired-chain data the features that could be detected were limited. In a later genetic analysis, fewer N-insertions in productive TCRs were reported among donors in an Asian-associated ancestry cluster than the approximately 710-donor mean. A further reported finding was that TCR beta sequences accurately predicted the HLA-A and HLA-B alleles for most subjects in the first cohort. According to the authors, the approach could potentially be generalized to other disease states and immunological phenotypes. A later analysis found that HLA-associated TCR beta chains were more clonally expanded and had lower generation probabilities than equally common non-associated chains. Correlated functional status among segregating V segments might reflect linkage disequilibrium, but an unknown experimental factor could not be ruled out. Most TCR sequences were seen in very few donors, while some public TCRs were found in many individuals. At a false discovery rate of 0.05, a later analysis linked approximately 18,000 TCR beta sequences to specific HLA alleles. Most CMV-associated TCR beta chains appeared to be HLA-restricted in a later analysis, and the HLA associations seemed to be driven largely by CMV exposure. The sequencing pipeline was judged likely to have produced a cluster of highly shared sequence variants as a technical artifact. Because HLA typing was unavailable for some donors at each locus, only the typed subset was used in association tests. Broadly in line with IMGT annotations, most TCR beta V segments showed up in productive rearrangements about 87% or about 30% of the time in an earlier analysis of some 590 of the donors.

What was sequenced was PBMCs. The V and J segments used are TRBV30 and TRBJ2-5; the best D guess is TRBD2, with 5 bases matching. The clonotype was recovered from a man aged 40-49 years in good health and CMV-seronegative. This receptor carries the CDR3 CAWSFRGTETQYF. The DNA sequence is given as TGTGCCTGGAGTTTCCGGGGAACAGAGACCCAGTACTTC.